This is a list of T cell receptor beta chains from one sample in a study of breast tumors, draining lymph nodes, adjacent tissues. TCRdb analysed the multiplex PCR reads with MiXCR anew, one entry per CDR3 protein. The table records around 300,000 distinct CDR3 sequences, about 30% of them present only once. The sample consisted of axillary lymph node tissue. These receptor sequences come from a female donor with breast cancer. Some clones in this sample may be carry-over from other donors' samples. The CDR3 runs from the conserved cysteine through the conserved F or W. The order of the fields is clone size, J gene, V gene, D gene, CDR3 DNA, CDR3 protein. D genes are given only for firm matches. The size field is filled for only some rows; it gives once, few, many or a size class.

clone_size: many
j_call: TRBJ1-2
v_call: TRBV7-9
d_call: TRBD1
cdr3_nt: TGTGCCAGCAGCCTAGCGTTGGGACAGGGAGGCTACACCTTC
cdr3_aa: CASSLALGQGGYTF

clone_size: many
j_call: TRBJ2-1
v_call: TRBV15
d_call: .
cdr3_nt: TGTGCCACCAGCATCGGGTCGAGCTCCTACAATGAGCAGTTCTTC
cdr3_aa: CATSIGSSSYNEQFF

clone_size: .
j_call: TRBJ1-5
v_call: TRBV6-4
d_call: .
cdr3_nt: TGTGCCAGCAGTGATCGGCCCCAGCATTTT
cdr3_aa: CASSDRPQHF

clone_size: many
j_call: TRBJ2-2
v_call: TRBV20-1
d_call: TRBD2
cdr3_nt: TGCAGTGCCCACGGGGGGGCAGGCACCGGGGAGCTGTTTTTT
cdr3_aa: CSAHGGAGTGELFF

clone_size: many
j_call: TRBJ1-6
v_call: TRBV6-5
d_call: .
cdr3_nt: TGTGCCAGCAGTACTGAGGGCTCCTATAATTCACCCCTCCACTTT
cdr3_aa: CASSTEGSYNSPLHF

clone_size: .
j_call: TRBJ2-7
v_call: TRBV10-3
d_call: TRBD1
cdr3_nt: TGTGCCATCGGTACCGGGACAGGGTCCGGCTCCTACGAGCAGTACTTT
cdr3_aa: CAIGTGTGSGSYEQYF

clone_size: .
j_call: TRBJ1-3
v_call: TRBV3-2
d_call: .
cdr3_nt: TGTGCCAGCAGCGAGACAGGATCCCCTGGAAACACCATATATTTT
cdr3_aa: CASSETGSPGNTIYF

clone_size: .
j_call: TRBJ2-7
v_call: TRBV20-1
d_call: .
cdr3_nt: TGCAGTGCTAGAGTTCATAGGGAGGAGCCGTACTTC
cdr3_aa: CSARVHREEPYF

clone_size: many
j_call: TRBJ2-2
v_call: TRBV7-9
d_call: .
cdr3_nt: TGTGCCAGCCTTAGTACCGGGGAGCTGTTTTTT
cdr3_aa: CASLSTGELFF

clone_size: .
j_call: TRBJ1-5
v_call: TRBV2
d_call: .
cdr3_nt: TGTGCCCGGGGGGTCGGCAATCAGCCCCAGCATTTT
cdr3_aa: CARGVGNQPQHF

clone_size: .
j_call: TRBJ2-5
v_call: TRBV7-2
d_call: .
cdr3_nt: TGTGCCAGCAGTCCTATTATAGAGACCCAGTACTTC
cdr3_aa: CASSPIIETQYF

clone_size: few
j_call: TRBJ1-1
v_call: TRBV29-1
d_call: TRBD1
cdr3_nt: TGCAGCGCGCGACATTCACAGGGGGACACTGAAGCTTTCTTT
cdr3_aa: CSARHSQGDTEAFF

clone_size: many
j_call: TRBJ1-2
v_call: TRBV24-1
d_call: TRBD1
cdr3_nt: TGTGCCACCAGTGATTCAGGGCCAGGGGGCTATGGCTACACCTTC
cdr3_aa: CATSDSGPGGYGYTF

clone_size: many
j_call: TRBJ2-7
v_call: TRBV2
d_call: TRBD2
cdr3_nt: TGTGCCAGCACGGTAGCGGGAATGTACGAGCAGTACTTC
cdr3_aa: CASTVAGMYEQYF

clone_size: many
j_call: TRBJ2-3
v_call: TRBV29-1
d_call: .
cdr3_nt: TGCAGCGTTGTCTGGGGTTCAGATACGCAGTATTTT
cdr3_aa: CSVVWGSDTQYF

clone_size: many
j_call: TRBJ2-1
v_call: TRBV20-1
d_call: .
cdr3_nt: TGCAGTGCGCTTTACCGGAGTAGCAATGAGCAGTTCTTC
cdr3_aa: CSALYRSSNEQFF

clone_size: many
j_call: TRBJ2-7
v_call: TRBV9
d_call: TRBD1
cdr3_nt: TGTGCCAGCAGCCCAAGTATGGGGACAGGGTTGGACGAGCAGTACTTC
cdr3_aa: CASSPSMGTGLDEQYF

clone_size: many
j_call: TRBJ1-2
v_call: TRBV7-9
d_call: TRBD1
cdr3_nt: TGTGCCAGCAGCTTGGGCCGGGGACAGTCGGATGGCTACCCCTTC
cdr3_aa: CASSLGRGQSDGYPF

clone_size: .
j_call: TRBJ2-3
v_call: TRBV15
d_call: TRBD2
cdr3_nt: TGTGCCACCAGCAGAAGGCGGGAGGGCCCAGATGCGCAGTATTTT
cdr3_aa: CATSRRREGPDAQYF

clone_size: many
j_call: TRBJ1-3
v_call: TRBV29-1
d_call: .
cdr3_nt: TGCAGCGTTGATGGTAGTGGAAACACCATATATTTT
cdr3_aa: CSVDGSGNTIYF

clone_size: .
j_call: TRBJ2-5
v_call: TRBV20-1
d_call: .
cdr3_nt: TGCAGTGTGGGCCTCCCCACTGGGCTGACTAAACAAGAGACCCAGTACTTC
cdr3_aa: CSVGLPTGLTKQETQYF

clone_size: many
j_call: TRBJ2-3
v_call: TRBV20-1
d_call: TRBD2
cdr3_nt: TGCAGTGCTAGAGATTCAAGCGGGAGGATGTCCACAGATACGCAGTATTTT
cdr3_aa: CSARDSSGRMSTDTQYF

clone_size: .
j_call: TRBJ2-1
v_call: TRBV28
d_call: .
cdr3_nt: TGTGCCAGTCGTTTCGGGGCAGTTTTGGGCCATGAGCAGTTCTTC
cdr3_aa: CASRFGAVLGHEQFF

clone_size: .
j_call: TRBJ1-1
v_call: TRBV19
d_call: .
cdr3_nt: TGTGCCAGTAGTATTTTAGCAGAAGCTTTCTTT
cdr3_aa: CASSILAEAFF

clone_size: many
j_call: TRBJ2-1
v_call: TRBV12-3/TRBV12-4
d_call: TRBD2
cdr3_nt: TGTGCCAGCAGTTTGGGGACTAGCGGTTACAATGAGCAGTTCTTC
cdr3_aa: CASSLGTSGYNEQFF

clone_size: many
j_call: TRBJ2-7
v_call: TRBV7-2
d_call: TRBD1
cdr3_nt: TGTGCCAGCAGCTTAGGACAGGGTGATACCTACGAGCAGTACTTC
cdr3_aa: CASSLGQGDTYEQYF

clone_size: many
j_call: TRBJ2-1
v_call: TRBV12-3/TRBV12-4
d_call: TRBD2
cdr3_nt: TGTGCCAGCAACGGGAGGCGGGGCGGGGGTGAGCAGTTCTTC
cdr3_aa: CASNGRRGGGEQFF

clone_size: many
j_call: TRBJ1-2
v_call: TRBV4-3
d_call: .
cdr3_nt: TGCGCCAGCAGCCAAGAAGCCGCGGTGTGGGGGCTTGGCTACACCTTC
cdr3_aa: CASSQEAAVWGLGYTF

clone_size: many
j_call: TRBJ1-4
v_call: TRBV4-3
d_call: .
cdr3_nt: TGCGCCAGCAGCCAGGCTCGGACAGTAAGTGAAAAACTGTTTTTT
cdr3_aa: CASSQARTVSEKLFF

clone_size: many
j_call: TRBJ2-5
v_call: TRBV2
d_call: TRBD2
cdr3_nt: TGTGCCAGCAGTGTAGCGGGGGTACAAGAGACCCAGTACTTC
cdr3_aa: CASSVAGVQETQYF

clone_size: many
j_call: TRBJ2-3
v_call: TRBV7-9
d_call: .
cdr3_nt: TGTGCCAGCAGCTTAGAACAGGGATCATTCACAGATACGCAGTATTTT
cdr3_aa: CASSLEQGSFTDTQYF

clone_size: .
j_call: TRBJ2-5
v_call: TRBV18
d_call: TRBD1
cdr3_nt: TGTGCCAGCAGTTACCAGGGGGCGGGGGAGACCCAGTACTTC
cdr3_aa: CASSYQGAGETQYF

clone_size: few
j_call: TRBJ1-2
v_call: TRBV30
d_call: .
cdr3_nt: TGTGCCTGGACTACCTACTATGGCTACACCTTC
cdr3_aa: CAWTTYYGYTF

clone_size: many
j_call: TRBJ2-1
v_call: TRBV7-3
d_call: .
cdr3_nt: TGTGCCAGCAGCGCCCAAACGGGACCCAACAATGAGCAGTTCTTC
cdr3_aa: CASSAQTGPNNEQFF

clone_size: many
j_call: TRBJ2-7
v_call: TRBV10-3
d_call: TRBD2
cdr3_nt: TGTGCCATCAGTAACACGGGACTAGCGGGAGAGGGCGAGCAGTACTTC
cdr3_aa: CAISNTGLAGEGEQYF

clone_size: many
j_call: TRBJ2-1
v_call: TRBV9
d_call: .
cdr3_nt: TGTGCCAGCAGCATCGGCTTTCGGGTATCTAGCCCCAATGAGCAGTTCTTC
cdr3_aa: CASSIGFRVSSPNEQFF

clone_size: .
j_call: TRBJ1-4
v_call: TRBV7-9
d_call: .
cdr3_nt: TGTGCCAGCACCCCGGGGGGGGCGCATCTGTTTTTT
cdr3_aa: CASTPGGAHLFF

clone_size: .
j_call: TRBJ1-4
v_call: TRBV7-2
d_call: TRBD1
cdr3_nt: TGTGCCAGCAGTATAGGACAGGCCTCTAATGAAAAACCGTTTTTT
cdr3_aa: CASSIGQASNEKPFF

clone_size: .
j_call: TRBJ2-3
v_call: TRBV11-2
d_call: TRBD1
cdr3_nt: TGTGCCAGCAGCTTCTTTAGCGGGACAGGGGGCCCAGATACGCAGTATTTT
cdr3_aa: CASSFFSGTGGPDTQYF

clone_size: many
j_call: TRBJ1-2
v_call: TRBV29-1
d_call: .
cdr3_nt: TGCAGTGGGGGGGCGGGCAACTATGGCTACACCTTC
cdr3_aa: CSGGAGNYGYTF

clone_size: many
j_call: TRBJ1-2
v_call: TRBV6-1
d_call: .
cdr3_nt: TGTGCCAGCAGCCGTTCAGGGGACAACTATGGCTACACCTTC
cdr3_aa: CASSRSGDNYGYTF

clone_size: many
j_call: TRBJ2-1
v_call: TRBV7-3
d_call: TRBD2
cdr3_nt: TGTGCCAGCAGCTTAGGGACTAGCGGGAGGGCCGGGAATGAGCAGTTCTTC
cdr3_aa: CASSLGTSGRAGNEQFF

clone_size: many
j_call: TRBJ2-5
v_call: TRBV9
d_call: TRBD1
cdr3_nt: TGTGCCAGCAGCGGCGGACAGGGGGCTGGAGAGACCCAGTACTTC
cdr3_aa: CASSGGQGAGETQYF

clone_size: .
j_call: TRBJ1-1
v_call: TRBV12-3/TRBV12-4
d_call: .
cdr3_nt: TGTGCCAGCAGTTTAGGCGGGGAGACTGAAGCTTTCTTT
cdr3_aa: CASSLGGETEAFF

clone_size: many
j_call: TRBJ2-1
v_call: TRBV10-3
d_call: .
cdr3_nt: TGTGCCATCAGTGTACCGTCTGGTGAGCAGTTCTTC
cdr3_aa: CAISVPSGEQFF

clone_size: many
j_call: TRBJ2-7
v_call: TRBV20-1
d_call: TRBD2
cdr3_nt: TGCAGTGCGATCAACTTAGCGGGAGTGGTTGGTGAGCAGTACTTC
cdr3_aa: CSAINLAGVVGEQYF

clone_size: many
j_call: TRBJ2-1
v_call: TRBV10-3
d_call: .
cdr3_nt: TGTGCCATCAGTGAGAACCTTGCTGGGAATGAGCAGTTCTTC
cdr3_aa: CAISENLAGNEQFF

clone_size: .
j_call: TRBJ2-5
v_call: TRBV19
d_call: TRBD1
cdr3_nt: TGTGCCAGTAGTGGGACAGGCCGGGGCGGGACCCAGTACTTC
cdr3_aa: CASSGTGRGGTQYF

clone_size: many
j_call: TRBJ2-3
v_call: TRBV9
d_call: .
cdr3_nt: TGTGCCAGCAGCGTAGGTGGGGGGACCACAGATACGCAGTATTTT
cdr3_aa: CASSVGGGTTDTQYF

clone_size: .
j_call: TRBJ2-1
v_call: TRBV4-3
d_call: TRBD2
cdr3_nt: TGCGCCAGCAGCCAAGTTATTTCAGGTAGCGGGGGAAACAATGAGCAGTTCTTC
cdr3_aa: CASSQVISGSGGNNEQFF

clone_size: many
j_call: TRBJ2-1
v_call: TRBV2
d_call: .
cdr3_nt: TGTGCCAGCAGGGGGACCAACTACAATGAGCAGTTCTTC
cdr3_aa: CASRGTNYNEQFF